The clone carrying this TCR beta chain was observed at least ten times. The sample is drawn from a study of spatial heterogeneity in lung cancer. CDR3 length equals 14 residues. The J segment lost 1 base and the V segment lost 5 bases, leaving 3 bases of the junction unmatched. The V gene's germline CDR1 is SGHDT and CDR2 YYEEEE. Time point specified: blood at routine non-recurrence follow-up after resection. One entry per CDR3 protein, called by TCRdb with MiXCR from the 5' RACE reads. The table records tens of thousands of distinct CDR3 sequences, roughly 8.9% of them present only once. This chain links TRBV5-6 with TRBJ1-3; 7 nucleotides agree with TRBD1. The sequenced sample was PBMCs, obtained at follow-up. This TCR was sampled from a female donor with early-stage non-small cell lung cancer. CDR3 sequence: CASSLRGSGNTIYF. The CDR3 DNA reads TGTGCCAGCAGTCTCAGGGGGTCTGGAAACACCATATATTTT.